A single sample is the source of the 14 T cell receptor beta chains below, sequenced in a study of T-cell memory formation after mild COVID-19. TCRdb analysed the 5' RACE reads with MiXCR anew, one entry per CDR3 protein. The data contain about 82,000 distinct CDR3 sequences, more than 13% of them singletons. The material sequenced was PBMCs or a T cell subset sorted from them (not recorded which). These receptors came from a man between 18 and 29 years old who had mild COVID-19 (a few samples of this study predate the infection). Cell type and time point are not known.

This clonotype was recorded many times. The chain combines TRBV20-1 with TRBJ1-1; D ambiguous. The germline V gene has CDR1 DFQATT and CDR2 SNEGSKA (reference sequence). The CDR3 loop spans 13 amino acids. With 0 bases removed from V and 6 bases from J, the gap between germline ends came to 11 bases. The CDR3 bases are TGCAGTGCTAGAGATCGCGGGTACGCTGAAGCTTTCTTT. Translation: CSARDRGYAEAFF.

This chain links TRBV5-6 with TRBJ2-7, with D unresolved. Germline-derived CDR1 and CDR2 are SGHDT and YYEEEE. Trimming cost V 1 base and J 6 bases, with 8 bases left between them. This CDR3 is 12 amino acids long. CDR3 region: CASSLTASEQYV. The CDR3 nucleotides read TGTGCCAGCAGCTTGACGGCGTCCGAGCAGTACGTC.

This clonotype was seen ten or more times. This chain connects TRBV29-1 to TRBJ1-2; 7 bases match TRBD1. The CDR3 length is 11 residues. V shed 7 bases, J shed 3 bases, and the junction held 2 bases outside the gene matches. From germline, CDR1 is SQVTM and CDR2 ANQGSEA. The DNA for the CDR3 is TGCAGCGCAGACAGGGACTATGGCTACACCTTC. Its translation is CSADRDYGYTF. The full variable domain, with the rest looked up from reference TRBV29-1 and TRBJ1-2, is SAVISQKPSRDICQRGTSLTIQCQVDSQVTMMFWYRQQPGQSLTLIATANQGSEATYESGFVIDKFPISRPNLTFSTLTVSNMSPEDSSIYLCSADRDYGYTFGSGTRLTVV.

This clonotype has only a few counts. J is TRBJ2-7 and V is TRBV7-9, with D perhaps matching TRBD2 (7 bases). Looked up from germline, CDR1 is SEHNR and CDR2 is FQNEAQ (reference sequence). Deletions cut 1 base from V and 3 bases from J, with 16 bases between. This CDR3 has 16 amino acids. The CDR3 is CASSLVSREGHYEQYV. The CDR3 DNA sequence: TGTGCCAGCAGCTTAGTTTCCAGGGAGGGACACTACGAGCAGTACGTC.

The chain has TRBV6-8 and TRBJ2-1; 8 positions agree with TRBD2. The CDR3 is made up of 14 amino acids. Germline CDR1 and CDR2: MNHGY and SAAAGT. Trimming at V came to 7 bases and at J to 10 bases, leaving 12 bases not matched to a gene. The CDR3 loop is CASTGTRGPREQFF. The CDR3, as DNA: TGTGCCAGCACCGGGACTAGGGGCCCCCGGGAGCAGTTCTTC.

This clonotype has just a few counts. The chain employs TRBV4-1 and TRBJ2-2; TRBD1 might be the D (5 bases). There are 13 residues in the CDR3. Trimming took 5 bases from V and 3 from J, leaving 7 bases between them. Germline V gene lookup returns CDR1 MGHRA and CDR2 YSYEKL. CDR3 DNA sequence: TGCGCCAGCAGCGCCAGGGACACCGGGGAGCTGTTTTTT. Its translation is CASSARDTGELFF.

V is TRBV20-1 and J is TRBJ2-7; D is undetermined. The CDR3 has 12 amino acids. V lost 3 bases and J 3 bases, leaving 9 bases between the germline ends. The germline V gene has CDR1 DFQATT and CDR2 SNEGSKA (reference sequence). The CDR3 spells CSASRRIYEQYF. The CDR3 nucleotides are TGCAGTGCTAGCCGGCGGATCTACGAGCAGTACTTC.

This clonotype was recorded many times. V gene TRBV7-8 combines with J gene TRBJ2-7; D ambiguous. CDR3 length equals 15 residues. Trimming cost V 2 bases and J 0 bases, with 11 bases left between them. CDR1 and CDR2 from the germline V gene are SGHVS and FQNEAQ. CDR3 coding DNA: TGTGCCAGCAGCTTATATTCCGGCAGCTCCTACGAGCAGTACGTC. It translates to CASSLYSGSSYEQYV.

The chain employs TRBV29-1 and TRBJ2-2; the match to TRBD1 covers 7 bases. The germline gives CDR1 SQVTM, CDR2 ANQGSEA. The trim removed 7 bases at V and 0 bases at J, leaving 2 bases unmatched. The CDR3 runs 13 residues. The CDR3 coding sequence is TGCAGCGGGACAGGCGCGAACACCGGGGAGCTGTTTTTT. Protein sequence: CSGTGANTGELFF.

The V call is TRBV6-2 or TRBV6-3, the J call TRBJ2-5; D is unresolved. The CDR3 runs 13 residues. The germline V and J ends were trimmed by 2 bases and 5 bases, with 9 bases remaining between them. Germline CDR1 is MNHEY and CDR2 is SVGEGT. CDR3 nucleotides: TGTGCCAGCAGTTACGAGAACGAGGAGACCCAGTACTTC. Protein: CASSYENEETQYF.

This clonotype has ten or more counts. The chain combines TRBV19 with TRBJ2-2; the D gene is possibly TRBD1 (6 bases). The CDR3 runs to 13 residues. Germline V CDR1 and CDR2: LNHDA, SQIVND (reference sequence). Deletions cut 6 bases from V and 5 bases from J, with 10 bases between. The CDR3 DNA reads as TGTGCCAGTAGGTCAGGGGCGACCGGGGAGCTGTTTTTT. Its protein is CASRSGATGELFF.

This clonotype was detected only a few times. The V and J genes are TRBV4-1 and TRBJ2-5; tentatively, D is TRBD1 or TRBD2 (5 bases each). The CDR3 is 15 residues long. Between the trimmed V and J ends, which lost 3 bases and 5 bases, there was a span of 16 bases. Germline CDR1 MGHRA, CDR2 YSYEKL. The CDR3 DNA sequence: TGCGCCAGCAGCCATATCCCGGGCGAGGGGGAGACCCAGTACTTC. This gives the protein CASSHIPGEGETQYF.

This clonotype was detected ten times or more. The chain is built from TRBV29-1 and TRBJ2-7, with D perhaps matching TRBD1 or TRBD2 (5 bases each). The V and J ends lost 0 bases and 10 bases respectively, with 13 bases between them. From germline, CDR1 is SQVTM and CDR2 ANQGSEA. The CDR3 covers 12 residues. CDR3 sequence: CSVEDRYGTQYV. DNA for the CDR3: TGCAGCGTTGAAGATCGCTACGGGACCCAGTACGTC.

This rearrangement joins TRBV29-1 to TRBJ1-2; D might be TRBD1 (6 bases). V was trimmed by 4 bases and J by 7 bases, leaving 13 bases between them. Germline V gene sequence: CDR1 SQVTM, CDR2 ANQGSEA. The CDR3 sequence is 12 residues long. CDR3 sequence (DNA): TGCAGCGTTGTCTTGGCAGGGGTTGGCTACACCTTC. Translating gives CSVVLAGVGYTF.